This entry concerns a single T cell receptor (beta chain). This clone showed up just once. Its antigen is unknown. No base quality values were provided; no much bigger clone lies one nucleotide off. The data originate from a study of blood T cell repertoires in COVID-19 (TCRdb year 2020). Regarding the research as a whole: Samples from collaborators originated in the United States, Italy and Spain and spanned both the acute and convalescent phases of COVID-19. The material from the prospective study consisted of cDNA or gDNA derived from T cells, B-cell-depleted T cells, or PBMCs. Subjects who had been exposed to COVID-19, were actively infected with it, or had recovered from it provided the deeply sampled blood TCRbeta repertoires that made up the dataset. The repertoires were made available in a free public database intended to serve as a resource for research on the immune response to SARS-CoV-2. The samples were drawn from the first 160 participants of the ongoing ImmuneRACE study and from 1,254 subjects provided by 6 global collaborators. A de-identified subject ID, COVID-19 status, age in years and sex were almost always included in the sample metadata. Where HLA class I and class II types were available, the types were taken from metadata supplied by the sample provider, not from assay-based typing. What the work shows at the level of the full study, not this receptor alone: The quantity of clinical and demographic metadata differed by source and by participant and was supplied without curation.

The immunoSEQ Assay, a bias-controlled multiplex PCR, was used to amplify TCRbeta CDR3 regions from genomic DNA. In the source study's methods: The number of nucleated cells in each sample was estimated by amplification of reference gene primers within the assay. To quantify the absolute abundance of each unique TCRbeta CDR3 rearrangement, sequence reads were collapsed and filtered. For each sample, productive Simpson clonality was calculated as the square root of Simpson's diversity index over productive rearrangements. In TCRdb, the immuneACCESS table is reduced to in-frame sequences with V and J assigned. These tables do not hold every clone; where another copy was compared, an unresolved V gene accounts for under half, and the others remain unexplained. V and J calls and clone size follow that table, whereas D and trimming were derived from the DNA. For this sample there are tens of thousands of clones; roughly 70% appear just once. Clones ranked in the top ten supply 5.5% to 6.5% of the sample.

The collaborating institutions used their own protocols to collect whole blood in K2EDTA tubes. For TCRbeta analysis, collaborator samples were shipped as frozen whole blood, as isolated PBMCs, or as DNA extracted from either sample type. Trimming takes 2 bases off V and 0 bases off J; junction bases not matched to a gene: 3. The CDR3 measures 15 amino acids from cysteine to phenylalanine. Solely the CDR3 DNA is kept, with 45 bases framed from the first base. Taken from the germline V gene (reference sequence), the CDR1 and CDR2 loops are MNHEY and SMNVEV. The rearranged chain carries TRBV27 and TRBJ2-7, with 8 bases aligning to TRBD1. The sequencing input was peripheral blood. The receptor was derived from a man of 80 years or more with acute or convalescent COVID-19. This receptor carries the CDR3 CASSLRGQDSYEQYF. The DNA is TGTGCCAGCAGTTTAAGGGGACAGGACTCCTACGAGCAGTACTTC.